Detailed here is one T cell receptor (beta chain). Its antigen specificity is not known. Qualities for individual bases were not recorded, and no much larger clone is one base off. From a lookup of the germline V gene, CDR1 and CDR2 are LGHNA and YSLEER. V is shortened by 0 bases, J by 11 bases, and the region joining them spans 13 bases. Including the terminal cysteine and phenylalanine, the CDR3 comprises 13 residues. CDR3 DNA is the only sequence kept; it has 39 bases, read in frame from the first base. The library relied on the immunoSEQ multiplex PCR assay. DNA from the CD4+ T cells that had been cultured and isolated underwent TCR beta CDR3 sequencing. Per the source publication's procedure: Non-productive TCR sequences were removed, reads were trimmed to the CDR3 region, and CDR3s of at least 7 amino acids were retained. The MANAFEST web app was used to pick out antigen-specific clonotypes by comparing their expansion in peptide wells with that in reference cultures. To count as positive, a clone had to show expansion at FDR<0.05 compared with the reference and with all other wells, an odds ratio above 5, and a frequency above 0.1% in two replicate wells. A clonotype was defined as cross-reactive if the clonotype was significantly expanded both in SARS-CoV-2 spike wells and in at least one common cold coronavirus spike condition. CDR3 similarity was assessed by Levenshtein distance using the stringdist R package, and unrooted trees were constructed with ape in R 3.6.1. In TCRdb, the immuneACCESS table is reduced to in-frame sequences with V and J assigned. These tables do not hold every clone; where another copy was compared, an unresolved V gene accounts for under half, and the others remain unexplained. V and J calls and clone size come straight from that table; D and trimming were deduced from the DNA. Within this sample are some 22,000 clones, with roughly 73% of them counted one time only. Jointly, the top ten make up roughly 25% of the sample.

The ViraFEST assay stimulated PBMC with viral peptide pools and then used TCR sequencing to identify antigen-specific CD4+ T cell clonotypes by expansion. After about 10 days of culture, CD4+ T cells were isolated with the EasySep CD4+ T cell isolation kit. Negative nucleocapsid antibody results before and after vaccination confirmed that the healthy vaccine recipients had no prior SARS-CoV-2 infection. Each well held 2 million to 2.5 million PBMC cultured in IMDM containing roughly 5% human AB serum, 8 to 10 IU/ml IL-2 and gentamicin, along with approximately 10 ug/ml peptides. On days 3 and 7, half of the culture medium was replaced with fresh IL-2-containing medium. Unless noted otherwise, every peptide stimulation condition was grown in triplicate wells. Using Ficoll-Paque Plus gradient centrifugation, PBMC were separated from whole blood and then either used fresh or cryopreserved at -140C. The overlapping peptide pools covered the spike proteins of SARS-CoV-2 as well as those of the common cold coronaviruses HCoV-NL63, HCoV-OC43 and HCoV-229E. The QIAamp micro DNA kit was used to extract genomic DNA from the cultured CD4+ T cells.

This sample is part of a study of vaccination effects on CD4 cells after COVID-19 (dated 2022 in TCRdb). General notes on the study: Each participant got two doses of an mRNA SARS-CoV-2 vaccine, either BNT162b2 or mRNA-1273. The study compared SARS-CoV-2 spike-specific CD4+ TCR repertoires before and after mRNA vaccination in COVID-19 convalescent patients and infection-naive vaccine recipients. Altogether, 10 COVID-19 convalescent patients and a handful of SARS-CoV-2-naive healthy vaccine recipients made up the full study. The Oncomine TCR Beta short-read assay on an Illumina iSeq 100 was used to sequence cultures from other donors in the study. The study at large found these results: Among healthy vaccine recipients, nearly all vaccine-induced clones were SARS-CoV-2 mono-reactive, and only 1 of 255 was cross-reactive with common cold coronaviruses. Clones induced by infection and clones induced by vaccination both contracted markedly at late timepoints after vaccination, which fits with T cell responses waning over time. The study was limited by a small number of convalescent patients, and early post-infection timepoints were lacking.

The V and J segments used are TRBV4-3 and TRBJ1-1; a tentative D call is TRBD1 (5 bases match). The material sequenced was CD4+ T cells from PBMCs cultured with HCoV-NL63 spike peptides, taken before COVID-19 vaccination. The cell subset or site label on this specimen signifies: HCoV-NL63 spike overlapping peptide pool stimulation. This TCR derives from a human donor who received a COVID-19 vaccine. In nucleotide form, the sequence is TGCGCCAGCAGCCAAGACAGGGCGGGTCACGCTTTCTTT. The encoded protein is CASSQDRAGHAFF.